These 14 T cell receptor beta chains were sequenced from one sample in a study of blood T cell repertoires in COVID-19. The repertoire was sequenced with immunoSEQ multiplex PCR; TCRdb's copy has only in-frame clones and lacks some. Of more than 250,000 clones listed, roughly 85% were seen once; the top ten hold 6%. The source material was PBMCs or T cells enriched from blood (not recorded which). All receptors derive from a woman aged 40-49 years who had recovered from COVID-19.

The chain couples TRBV11-1 to TRBJ2-1, with 8 bases that match TRBD2. The germline V gene encodes CDR1 SGHAT and CDR2 FQDESV (reference sequence). V lost 5 bases and J lost 6; bases outside the gene matches: 12. This CDR3 contains 16 residues. CDR3 DNA: TGTGCCAGCAGCCCCAGCGCGGGGGGAGAACCCAATGAGCAGTTCTTC. It translates to CASSPSAGGEPNEQFF.

This chain uses TRBV6-5 with TRBJ2-7, with TRBD2 matching 7 bases. CDR1 and CDR2 (germline): MNHEY, SVGAGI. This CDR3 has 12 residues. Unmatched junction bases numbered 4, after V lost 5 bases and J lost 6 bases. The CDR3, as DNA: TGTGCCAGCAGTCCGGGGGGTGGCGAGCAGTACTTC. The encoded protein is CASSPGGGEQYF.

This clone was seen once. The gene calls are TRBV28 and TRBJ2-7; TRBD1 might be the D (5 bases). This CDR3 has 15 residues. Trimming cost V 2 bases and J 2 bases, with 13 bases left between them. From germline, CDR1 is MDHEN and CDR2 SYDVKM. CDR3 in DNA: TGTGCCAGCAGTTTAGCAGGGCAATCCCCCTACGAGCAGTACTTC. Protein sequence: CASSLAGQSPYEQYF.

This chain joins TRBV27 and TRBJ2-1; D is perhaps TRBD1 (6 bases). This CDR3 has 15 amino acids. Germline values: CDR1 MNHEY, CDR2 SMNVEV (reference sequence). Trimming stripped 3 bases from V and 3 bases from J, with 12 bases between. The CDR3 loop reads CASSLDRLNYNEQFF. CDR3 nucleotides: TGTGCCAGCAGTTTGGACAGATTAAACTACAATGAGCAGTTCTTC.

The CDR3 DNA reads as TGTGCCAGCTCACGAGACACCGGGGAGCTGTTTTTT. It yields the protein CASSRDTGELFF. The chain recombines TRBV18 with TRBJ2-2; no clear D gene. The CDR3 has 12 amino acids. Between the trimmed V and J ends, which lost 4 bases and 3 bases, there was a span of 3 bases. Germline V CDR1 and CDR2: KGHSH, LQKENI.

This clone was counted a single time. This sequence joins TRBV30 and TRBJ1-2; perhaps TRBD1 as D (6 bases). The CDR3 has 12 residues. Germline V lookup: CDR1 GTSNPN, CDR2 SVGIG (reference sequence). Trimming took off 3 bases at V and 8 bases at J, with 13 bases between the two ends. CDR3 loop: CAWRPDSQGYTF. In DNA, the CDR3 is TGTGCCTGGAGGCCGGACAGCCAAGGCTACACCTTC.

The V gene is TRBV28, the J gene TRBJ2-7, with D unresolved. Trimming shortened V by 2 bases and J by 7 bases, and 12 bases separated the two germline ends. Per the germline V gene, CDR1 is MDHEN and CDR2 is SYDVKM. The CDR3 runs 13 residues. The CDR3 here is CASSLRSEEEQYF. The CDR3 region has the DNA TGTGCCAGCAGTTTACGGTCCGAGGAGGAGCAGTACTTC. The full variable domain, with the rest looked up from reference TRBV28 and TRBJ2-7, is DVKVTQSSRYLVKRTGEKVFLECVQDMDHENMFWYRQDPGLGLRLIYFSYDVKMKEKGDIPEGYSVSREKKERFSLILESASTNQTSMYLCASSLRSEEEQYFGPGTRLTVT.

The chain has TRBV11-2 and TRBJ2-7, with D perhaps matching TRBD2 (10 bases). CDR3 length: 18 amino acids. V was clipped by 2 bases and J by 4 bases, with 24 bases between them. Germline-derived CDR1 and CDR2 are SGHAT and FQNNGV. The CDR3 nucleotides read TGTGCCAGCAGCTTAACGGGACAGGGTCCTAGCGGGAGTTACGAGCAGTACTTC. Its translation: CASSLTGQGPSGSYEQYF. The variable domain in full, completed from reference TRBV11-2 and TRBJ2-7, reads EAGVAQSPRYKIIEKRQSVAFWCNPISGHATLYWYQQILGQGPKLLIQFQNNGVVDDSQLPKDRFSAERLKGVDSTLKIQPAKLEDSAVYLCASSLTGQGPSGSYEQYFGPGTRLTVT.

This chain joins TRBV11-1 and TRBJ2-1; TRBD2 aligns across 8 bases. Germline V gives CDR1 SGHAT, CDR2 FQDESV (reference sequence). The CDR3 extends over 16 amino acids. Trimming at V came to 0 bases and at J to 5 bases, leaving 6 bases not matched to a gene. CDR3: CASSLAPLLADNEQFF. In nucleotides, the CDR3 is TGTGCCAGCAGCTTAGCGCCGTTACTAGCGGACAATGAGCAGTTCTTC.

The chain links TRBV11-1 to TRBJ2-1; perhaps TRBD1 as D (5 bases). Germline V CDR1 and CDR2: SGHAT, FQDESV (reference sequence). CDR3 size: 16 residues. Deletions cut 1 base from V and 0 bases from J, with 10 bases between. CDR3 protein: CASSLDQDISYNEQFF. In DNA, the CDR3 is TGTGCCAGCAGCTTAGACCAGGACATCTCCTACAATGAGCAGTTCTTC.

CDR3 DNA sequence: TGTGCCAGCAGTTGGGGACAGGGGAACACCGGGGAGCTGTTTTTT. Translating it yields CASSWGQGNTGELFF. The chain employs TRBV6-5 and TRBJ2-2, with 9 positions matching TRBD1. After removal of 4 bases from V and 1 base from J, the junction contained 1 base not matched to a gene. CDR1 is MNHEY, CDR2 SVGAGI, per germline. The length of the CDR3 is 15 residues.

The rearrangement joins TRBV15 to TRBJ2-3; D might be TRBD1 (6 bases). From germline, CDR1 is LNHNV and CDR2 YYDKDF (reference sequence). Trimming stripped 5 bases from V and 1 base from J, with 16 bases between. The CDR3 covers 16 residues. In DNA, the CDR3 is TGTGCCACCAGCCCCCGGGACAACCAACGCACAGATACGCAGTATTTT. Residues: CATSPRDNQRTDTQYF.

V and J are TRBV13 and TRBJ1-4; D possibly corresponds to TRBD1 (6 bases). V was pared by 0 bases and J by 1 base, with 9 bases between. Germline V gene data show CDR1 as PRHDT and CDR2 as FYEKMQ (reference sequence). CDR3 length: 16 residues. CDR3 residues: CASSLGKDRTNEKLFF. The CDR3 DNA sequence: TGTGCCAGCAGCTTAGGGAAGGACAGAACTAATGAAAAACTGTTTTTT.

This clone was picked up a small number of times. The CDR3 DNA sequence: TGTGCCAGCAGCTTAGGGGGGACAGGGGATGACGAGCAGTACTTC. It encodes CASSLGGTGDDEQYF. This chain uses TRBV11-2 with TRBJ2-7; 10 bases are shared with TRBD1. This CDR3 spans 15 amino acids. CDR1 and CDR2 (germline): SGHAT, FQNNGV. The J segment lost 5 bases and the V segment lost 1 base, leaving 5 bases of the junction unmatched.